The rows below give T cell receptor beta chains drawn from one sample of a study of T cell responses to AZD1222 COVID-19 vaccine. TCRdb's copy holds only in-frame clones and misses some; the assay was immunoSEQ multiplex PCR. The data contain some 96,000 clones, around 87% of them singletons. Sequences were derived from peripheral blood, sampled on day 0 of MenACWY control vaccination. Receptor source: an adult in good health. The CDR3 runs from the conserved cysteine through the conserved F or W. D genes are given only for firm matches. For some rows the clone size is stated as once, few or many, or as a class when expanded; others skip it.

d_gene | j_gene | v_gene | abundance | CDR3aa | CDR3nt
TRBD2 | TRBJ2-1 | TRBV5-4 | NA | CASSLTSGSYNEQFF | TGTGCCAGCAGCCTTACTAGCGGATCCTACAATGAGCAGTTCTTC
NA | TRBJ1-1 | TRBV5-1 | NA | CATAERGNTEAFF | TGCGCCACCGCAGAGAGGGGGAACACTGAAGCTTTCTTT
TRBD2 | TRBJ2-1 | TRBV24-1 | NA | CATSDWLADSYNEQFF | TGTGCCACCAGTGATTGGCTAGCGGACTCCTACAATGAGCAGTTCTTC
NA | TRBJ1-1 | TRBV5-1 | NA | CASSLGYLQRSNTEAFF | TGCGCCAGCAGCTTGGGATACTTACAGAGATCGAACACTGAAGCTTTCTTT
TRBD2 | TRBJ2-1 | TRBV28 | NA | CARSWGGEKADEQFF | TGTGCCCGCAGTTGGGGGGGGGAGAAAGCCGATGAGCAGTTCTTC
NA | TRBJ2-7 | TRBV27 | few | CASSLSWTTYEQYF | TGTGCCAGCAGTTTATCCTGGACTACCTACGAGCAGTACTTC
NA | TRBJ2-7 | TRBV24-1 | NA | CATRVADRIHEQYF | TGTGCCACCCGGGTAGCGGATCGAATCCACGAGCAGTACTTC
NA | TRBJ2-7 | TRBV6-2/TRBV6-3 | NA | CASSSPDTAYEQYF | TGTGCCAGCAGTTCCCCAGACACGGCCTACGAGCAGTACTTC
TRBD1 | TRBJ2-6 | TRBV9 | NA | CASTRQGVPGANVLTF | TGTGCCAGCACCAGACAGGGGGTCCCTGGGGCCAACGTCCTGACTTTC
NA | TRBJ2-2 | TRBV3-1/TRBV3-2 | many | CASSQGILRELFF | TGTGCCAGCAGCCAAGGGATTCTCCGGGAGCTGTTTTTT
TRBD2 | TRBJ2-3 | TRBV7-2 | NA | CASSWLAGGTDTQYF | TGTGCCAGCAGCTGGTTAGCGGGAGGCACAGATACGCAGTATTTT
NA | TRBJ2-7 | TRBV4-1 | NA | CASSQSREAYEQYF | TGCGCCAGCAGCCAATCCAGAGAGGCATACGAGCAGTACTTC
NA | TRBJ1-2 | TRBV6-1 | NA | CASSEDTFYGYTF | TGTGCCAGCAGTGAGGACACCTTCTATGGCTACACCTTC
NA | TRBJ1-1 | TRBV28 | NA | CASSTGGSGTEAFF | TGTGCCAGCAGTACCGGGGGGAGTGGGACTGAAGCTTTCTTT